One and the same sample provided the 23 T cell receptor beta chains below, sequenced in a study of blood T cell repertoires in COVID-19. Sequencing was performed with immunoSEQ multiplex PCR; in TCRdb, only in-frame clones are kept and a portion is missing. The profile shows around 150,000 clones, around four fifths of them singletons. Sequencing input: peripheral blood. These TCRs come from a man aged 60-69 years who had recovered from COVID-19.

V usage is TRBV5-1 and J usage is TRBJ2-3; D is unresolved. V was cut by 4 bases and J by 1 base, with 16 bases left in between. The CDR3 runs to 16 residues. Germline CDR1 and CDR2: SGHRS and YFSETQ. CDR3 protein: CASSRAQRLGTDTQYF. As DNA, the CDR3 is TGCGCCAGCAGCCGTGCGCAGAGACTCGGCACAGATACGCAGTATTTT.

CDR3 DNA: TGTGCCAGCAGTTACTCTGGGCAGGGGCGAGGCACCGGGGAGCTGTTTTTT. As protein: CASSYSGQGRGTGELFF. The chain recombines TRBV6-2 or TRBV6-3 with TRBJ2-2, with D tentatively TRBD1 (6 bases). The CDR3 has 17 residues. The V and J ends lost 0 bases and 4 bases respectively, with 15 bases between them. Germline-derived CDR1 and CDR2 are MNHEY and SVGEGT.

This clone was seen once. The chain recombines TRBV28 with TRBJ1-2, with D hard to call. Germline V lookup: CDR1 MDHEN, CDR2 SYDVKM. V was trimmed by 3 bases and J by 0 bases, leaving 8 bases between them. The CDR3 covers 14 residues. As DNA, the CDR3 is TGTGCCAGCAGTTTCGAGGGAGCTAACTATGGCTACACCTTC. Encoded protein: CASSFEGANYGYTF.

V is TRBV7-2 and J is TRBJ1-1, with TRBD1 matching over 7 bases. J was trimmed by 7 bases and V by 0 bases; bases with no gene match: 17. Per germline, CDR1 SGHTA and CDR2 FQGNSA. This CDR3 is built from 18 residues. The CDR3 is CASSLAPRNGTAPYEAFF. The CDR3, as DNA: TGTGCCAGCAGCTTAGCCCCAAGGAACGGGACAGCCCCCTATGAAGCTTTCTTT.

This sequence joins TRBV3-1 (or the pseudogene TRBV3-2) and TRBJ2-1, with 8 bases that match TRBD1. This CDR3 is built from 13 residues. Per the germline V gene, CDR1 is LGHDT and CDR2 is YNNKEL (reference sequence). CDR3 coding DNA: TGTGCGTCCATGGACAGGGCCGACAATGAGCAGTTCTTC. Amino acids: CASMDRADNEQFF.

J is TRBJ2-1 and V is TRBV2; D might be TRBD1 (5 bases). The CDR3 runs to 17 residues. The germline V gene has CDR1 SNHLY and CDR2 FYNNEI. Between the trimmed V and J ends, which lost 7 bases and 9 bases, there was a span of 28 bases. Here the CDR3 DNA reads TGTGCCAGCACCTTGGACACACTTTCGAACCGCGGCGGTGAGCAGTTCTTC. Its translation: CASTLDTLSNRGGEQFF.

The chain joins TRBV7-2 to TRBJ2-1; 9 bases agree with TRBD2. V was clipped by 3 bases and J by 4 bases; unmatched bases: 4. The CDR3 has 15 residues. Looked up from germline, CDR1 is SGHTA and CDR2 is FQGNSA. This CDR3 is CASSLASGVYNEQFF. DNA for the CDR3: TGTGCCAGCAGCTTGGCTAGCGGGGTTTACAATGAGCAGTTCTTC.

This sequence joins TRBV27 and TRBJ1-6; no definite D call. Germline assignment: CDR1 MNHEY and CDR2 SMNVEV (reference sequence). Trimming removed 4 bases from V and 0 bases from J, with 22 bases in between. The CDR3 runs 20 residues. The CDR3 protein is CASSSSPPSGGSSYNSPLHF. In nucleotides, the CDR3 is TGTGCCAGCAGTTCGTCGCCCCCGTCAGGAGGTAGCTCCTATAATTCACCCCTCCACTTT.

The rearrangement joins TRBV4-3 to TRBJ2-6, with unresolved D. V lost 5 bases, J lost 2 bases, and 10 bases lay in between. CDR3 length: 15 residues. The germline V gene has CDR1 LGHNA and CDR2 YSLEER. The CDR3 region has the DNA TGCGCCAGCAGCTCCCCAGTTGCTGGGGCCAACGTCCTGACTTTC. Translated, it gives CASSSPVAGANVLTF.

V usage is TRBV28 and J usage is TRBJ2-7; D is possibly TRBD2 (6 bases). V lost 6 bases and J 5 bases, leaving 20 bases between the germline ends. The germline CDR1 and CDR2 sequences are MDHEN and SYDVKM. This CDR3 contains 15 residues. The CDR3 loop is CASRRGTAFRNEQYF. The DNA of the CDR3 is TGTGCCAGCAGGCGCGGGACGGCTTTTAGAAACGAGCAGTACTTC.

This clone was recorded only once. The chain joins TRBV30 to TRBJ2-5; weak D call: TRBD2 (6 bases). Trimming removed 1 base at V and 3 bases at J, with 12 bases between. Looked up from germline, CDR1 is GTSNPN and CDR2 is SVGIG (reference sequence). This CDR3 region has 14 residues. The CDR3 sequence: CAWSGRGGKETQYF. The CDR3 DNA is TGTGCCTGGAGTGGTCGGGGAGGTAAAGAGACCCAGTACTTC.

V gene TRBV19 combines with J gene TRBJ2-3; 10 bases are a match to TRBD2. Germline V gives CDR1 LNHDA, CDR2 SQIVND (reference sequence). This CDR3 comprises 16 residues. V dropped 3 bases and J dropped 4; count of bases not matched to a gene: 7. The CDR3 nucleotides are TGTGCCAGTAGTATGTGGGCTAGCGGGAGCTCAGATACGCAGTATTTT. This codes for CASSMWASGSSDTQYF.

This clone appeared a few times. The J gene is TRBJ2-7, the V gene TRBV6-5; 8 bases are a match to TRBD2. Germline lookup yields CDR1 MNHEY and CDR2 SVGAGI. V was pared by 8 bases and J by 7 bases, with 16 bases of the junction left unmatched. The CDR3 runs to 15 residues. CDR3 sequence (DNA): TGTGCCAGCGGCCCTCGGGGAGCGGGAGTTAGTGAGCAGTACTTC. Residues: CASGPRGAGVSEQYF.

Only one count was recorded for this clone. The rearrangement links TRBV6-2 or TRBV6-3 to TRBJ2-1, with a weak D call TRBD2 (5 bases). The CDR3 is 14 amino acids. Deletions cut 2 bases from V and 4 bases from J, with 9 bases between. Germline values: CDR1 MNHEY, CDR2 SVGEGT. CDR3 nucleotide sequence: TGTGCCAGCAGTTACCTGGGGAGATACAATGAGCAGTTCTTC. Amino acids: CASSYLGRYNEQFF.

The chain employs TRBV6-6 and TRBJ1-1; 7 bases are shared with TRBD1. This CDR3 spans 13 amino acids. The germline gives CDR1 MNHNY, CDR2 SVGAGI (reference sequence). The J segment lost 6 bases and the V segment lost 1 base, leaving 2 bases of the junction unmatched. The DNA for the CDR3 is TGTGCCAGCAGTTACTGGCAGGGGGCTGAAGCTTTCTTT. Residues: CASSYWQGAEAFF.

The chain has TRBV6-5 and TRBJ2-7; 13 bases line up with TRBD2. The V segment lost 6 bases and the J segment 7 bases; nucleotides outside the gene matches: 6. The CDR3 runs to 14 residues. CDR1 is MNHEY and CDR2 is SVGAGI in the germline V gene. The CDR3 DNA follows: TGTGCCAGCAGAACTAGCGGGGGGGCCAGGGAGCAGTACTTC. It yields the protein CASRTSGGAREQYF.

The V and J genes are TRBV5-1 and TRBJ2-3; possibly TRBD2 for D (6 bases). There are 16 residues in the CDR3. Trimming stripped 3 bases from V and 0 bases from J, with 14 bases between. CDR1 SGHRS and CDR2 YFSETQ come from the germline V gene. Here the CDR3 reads CASSSRGASSTDTQYF. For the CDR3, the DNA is TGCGCCAGCAGCTCCCGCGGGGCTTCTAGCACAGATACGCAGTATTTT. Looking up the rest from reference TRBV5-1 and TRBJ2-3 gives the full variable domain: KAGVTQTPRYLIKTRGQQVTLSCSPISGHRSVSWYQQTPGQGLQFLFEYFSETQRNKGNFPGRFSGRQFSNSRSEMNVSTLELGDSALYLCASSSRGASSTDTQYFGPGTRLTVL.

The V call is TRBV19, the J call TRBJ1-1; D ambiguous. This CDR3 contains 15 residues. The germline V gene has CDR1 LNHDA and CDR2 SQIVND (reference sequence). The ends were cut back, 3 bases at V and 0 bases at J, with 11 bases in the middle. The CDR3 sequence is CASSITFGLNTEAFF. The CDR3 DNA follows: TGTGCCAGTAGTATCACTTTTGGGCTGAACACTGAAGCTTTCTTT.

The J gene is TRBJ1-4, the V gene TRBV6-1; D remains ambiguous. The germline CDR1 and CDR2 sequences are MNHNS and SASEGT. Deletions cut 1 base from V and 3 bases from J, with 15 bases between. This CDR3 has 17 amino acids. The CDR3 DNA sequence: TGTGCCAGCAGTGAAGGGCGCCTTCTTGGAGCTAATGAAAAACTGTTTTTT. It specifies CASSEGRLLGANEKLFF.

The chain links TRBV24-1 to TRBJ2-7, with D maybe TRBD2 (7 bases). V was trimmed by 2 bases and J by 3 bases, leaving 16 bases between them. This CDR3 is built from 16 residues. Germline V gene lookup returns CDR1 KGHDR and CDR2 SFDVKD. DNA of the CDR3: TGTGCCACCAGTGATTCCCCGGGGGGCGGGATCTACGAGCAGTACTTC. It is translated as CATSDSPGGGIYEQYF.

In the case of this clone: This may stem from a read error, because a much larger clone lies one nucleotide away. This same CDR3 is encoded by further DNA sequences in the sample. CDR3 sequence reads: CASSPGQDYGYTF. The CDR3 nucleotides read TGTGCCAGCTCACCTGGACAGGACTATGGCTACACCTTC. This chain joins TRBV18 and TRBJ1-2; 7 bases fit TRBD1. CDR1 and CDR2 from the germline V gene are KGHSH and LQKENI. Germline trimming cut 3 bases from V and 3 bases from J; bases unmatched to any gene: 1. The CDR3 has 13 amino acids.

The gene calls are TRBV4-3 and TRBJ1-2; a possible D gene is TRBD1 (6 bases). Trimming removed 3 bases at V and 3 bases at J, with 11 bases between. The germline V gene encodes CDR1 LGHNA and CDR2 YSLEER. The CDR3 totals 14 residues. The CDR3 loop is CASSHEQGDYGYTF. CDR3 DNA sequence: TGCGCCAGCAGCCATGAACAGGGAGACTATGGCTACACCTTC.

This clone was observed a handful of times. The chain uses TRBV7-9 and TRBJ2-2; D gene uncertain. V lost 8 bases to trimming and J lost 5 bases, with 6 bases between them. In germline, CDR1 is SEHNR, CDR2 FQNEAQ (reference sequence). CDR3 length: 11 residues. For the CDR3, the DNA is TGTGCCAGCGCCGCGACCGGGGAGCTGTTTTTT. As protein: CASAATGELFF.